This record covers a single T cell receptor beta chain. Its antigen is unknown. The record originates from a study of cytomegalovirus exposure and HLA in healthy donors. Study summary: An earlier analysis identified 95 million to 120 million unique TCR beta sequences in some 170 million T cells. General study results and limits: Several of the most significant clusters appeared linked to common viral pathogens, based on a later analysis. TCR beta V- and J-gene trimming was later associated with a missense DCLRE1C variant.

PCR used 60 Vbeta primers and 13 Jbeta primers. Method: immunoSEQ multiplex PCR; TCRdb's copy keeps in-frame clones and lacks some. The table has roughly 99,000 clones, about 74% seen once; the top ten hold around 15%. CDR1 is ENHRY and CDR2 is SYGVKD in the germline V gene. Deletions cut 5 bases from V and 4 bases from J, with 7 bases between. CDR3 length: 12 residues. This chain uses TRBV10-3 with TRBJ2-3; possibly TRBD1 for D (5 bases). This clonotype originated in a middle-aged woman in good health and CMV-seropositive. The sequencing input was PBMCs. In DNA form, the CDR3 reads TGTGCCATCAGTTCCAGGGCAGATACGCAGTATTTT. This gives the protein CAISSRADTQYF.